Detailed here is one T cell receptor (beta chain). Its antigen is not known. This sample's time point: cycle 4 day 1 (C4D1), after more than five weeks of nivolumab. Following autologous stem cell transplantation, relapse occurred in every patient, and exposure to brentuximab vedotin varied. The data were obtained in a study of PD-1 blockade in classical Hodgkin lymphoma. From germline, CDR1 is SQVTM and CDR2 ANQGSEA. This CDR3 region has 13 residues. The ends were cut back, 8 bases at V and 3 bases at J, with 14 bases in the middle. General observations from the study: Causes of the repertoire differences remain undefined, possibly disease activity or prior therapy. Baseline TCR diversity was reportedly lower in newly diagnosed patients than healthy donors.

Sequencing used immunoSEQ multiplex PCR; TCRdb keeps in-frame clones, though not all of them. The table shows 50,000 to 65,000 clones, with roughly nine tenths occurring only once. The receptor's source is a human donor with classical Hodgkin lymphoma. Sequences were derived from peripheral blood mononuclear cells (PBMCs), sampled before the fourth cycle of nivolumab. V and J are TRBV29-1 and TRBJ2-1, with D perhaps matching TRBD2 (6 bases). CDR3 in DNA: TGCAGCTCCATCGGCGGGGACTACAATGAGCAGTTCTTC. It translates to CSSIGGDYNEQFF.